The 12 T cell receptor beta chains given below trace back to one sample, sequenced in a study of cytomegalovirus exposure and HLA in healthy donors (dated by TCRdb to about 2017). The library relied on the immunoSEQ multiplex PCR assay. For the multiplex PCR, a mixture combining 60 forward primers for TCR Vbeta segments and 13 reverse primers for TCR Jbeta segments was used. Entries here come from immuneACCESS through TCRdb and include only in-frame sequences with V and J called. Some clones fail to appear in such tables; in the studies checked, an unresolved V gene covers under half of the shortfall, and the cause of the remainder is unknown. In all, the sample holds 120,000 to 150,000 clones, and around 85% of those were seen once. Together, the top ten hold about 3.9% of the sample. Material for sequencing was PBMCs. These receptors were obtained from a man between 35 and 55 years old in good health and CMV-seropositive.

As concerns this clone: A read error may produce the germline difference seen at one junction end. The CDR3 spells CASSDYRGDGYTF. CDR3 bases: TGTGCTAGCAGTGATTACAGGGGAGACGGCTACACCTTC. J is TRBJ1-2 and V is TRBV25-1, with 7 bases matching TRBD1. Germline V gives CDR1 MGHDK, CDR2 SYGVNS. The CDR3 is 13 residues long.

This sequence joins TRBV19 and TRBJ1-6, with a possible D match to TRBD1 (6 bases). CDR3 size: 15 residues. CDR1 is LNHDA, CDR2 SQIVND, per germline (reference sequence). The V and J ends lost 5 bases and 11 bases respectively, with 19 bases between them. The CDR3 protein is CASSLVGAGATPLHF. Here the CDR3 DNA reads TGTGCCAGTAGTCTCGTCGGGGCGGGGGCGACACCCCTCCACTTT.

The rearrangement uses TRBV19 and TRBJ2-4; TRBD2 agrees at 11 bases. Germline lookup yields CDR1 LNHDA and CDR2 SQIVND (reference sequence). The CDR3 is 16 amino acids. V gave up 4 bases and J gave up 7 bases; unmatched junction bases: 9. CDR3: CASSKLAGDIWNIQYF. CDR3 DNA: TGTGCCAGTAGTAAACTAGCGGGGGATATCTGGAACATTCAGTACTTC.

With regard to this clone: Other DNA variants within this sample encode the same CDR3. This chain uses TRBV6-1 with TRBJ2-7; D is unclear. V lost 3 bases and J lost 0, with 12 bases in between. Germline lookup yields CDR1 MNHNS and CDR2 SASEGT. The CDR3 is made up of 15 amino acids. The CDR3 sequence: CASSDHQVLSYEQYF. As DNA, the CDR3 is TGTGCCAGCAGTGATCATCAGGTCCTCTCCTACGAGCAGTACTTC.

V gene TRBV7-9 combines with J gene TRBJ1-4; D is ambiguous. The CDR3 totals 14 residues. CDR1 SEHNR and CDR2 FQNEAQ come from the germline V gene (reference sequence). Trimming took 1 base from V and 7 from J, leaving 10 bases between them. The CDR3 reads CASSLGRNGEKLFF. Written as DNA, the CDR3 is TGTGCCAGCAGCTTAGGGAGGAACGGTGAAAAACTGTTTTTT.

In this sample, this clone turned up once. The chain links TRBV5-1 to TRBJ1-4, with 9 bases matching TRBD1. The germline gives CDR1 SGHRS, CDR2 YFSETQ. After removal of 2 bases from V and 2 bases from J, the junction contained 7 bases not matched to a gene. The CDR3 has 17 residues. CDR3 in DNA: TGCGCCAGCAGCTTTACACAGGGGGCAGGCACTAATGAAAAACTGTTTTTT. Translation gives CASSFTQGAGTNEKLFF. Variable domain in full (rest from reference TRBV5-1 and TRBJ1-4): KAGVTQTPRYLIKTRGQQVTLSCSPISGHRSVSWYQQTPGQGLQFLFEYFSETQRNKGNFPGRFSGRQFSNSRSEMNVSTLELGDSALYLCASSFTQGAGTNEKLFFGSGTQLSVL.

This chain uses TRBV4-1 with TRBJ2-5; 16 bases line up with TRBD2. This CDR3 contains 16 residues. J gave up 5 bases and V 2 bases, and 2 bases lay outside the gene matches. The germline CDR1 and CDR2 sequences are MGHRA and YSYEKL. The CDR3 DNA sequence: TGCGCCAGCAGCCAATTGGGACTAGCGGGGGGGGAGACCCAGTACTTC. It codes for CASSQLGLAGGETQYF.

The chain employs TRBV2 and TRBJ2-5; 7 bases match TRBD1. The CDR3 is made up of 15 amino acids. J gave up 0 bases and V 5 bases, and 6 bases lay outside the gene matches. Germline assignment: CDR1 SNHLY and CDR2 FYNNEI. The CDR3 region is CASSPLTGNQETQYF. As DNA, the CDR3 is TGTGCCAGCAGTCCATTGACAGGGAACCAAGAGACCCAGTACTTC.

The chain has TRBV28 and TRBJ1-2; a weak D match, TRBD1 (5 bases). Germline CDR1 reads MDHEN; CDR2 reads SYDVKM. The CDR3 has 11 residues. Deletions cut 7 bases from V and 7 bases from J, with 10 bases between. CDR3 region: CASTLGVGYTF. The CDR3 DNA sequence: TGTGCCAGCACCCTAGGGGTTGGCTACACCTTC.

The chain combines TRBV14 with TRBJ2-6; unclear D gene. CDR1 is SGHDN and CDR2 is FVKESK in the germline V gene. The CDR3 loop spans 17 amino acids. Trimming stripped 0 bases from V and 0 bases from J, with 9 bases between. The CDR3 reads CASSQDTRFSGANVLTF. As DNA, the CDR3 is TGTGCCAGCAGCCAAGATACACGATTCTCTGGGGCCAACGTCCTGACTTTC.

The CDR3 sequence is CAWSARGYEQYF. The CDR3 DNA is TGTGCCTGGAGTGCACGCGGCTACGAGCAGTACTTC. The V call is TRBV30, the J call TRBJ2-7, with unresolved D. Germline V lookup: CDR1 GTSNPN, CDR2 SVGIG (reference sequence). The V end lost 1 base, the J end lost 3 bases, and 7 bases lay between the germline ends. The CDR3 length is 12 residues.

The J gene is TRBJ2-1, the V gene TRBV11-2, with 11 bases identical to TRBD2. Germline V lookup: CDR1 SGHAT, CDR2 FQNNGV. The J segment lost 8 bases and the V segment lost 5 bases, leaving 8 bases of the junction unmatched. This CDR3 is built from 15 residues. The CDR3 sequence: CASSRLAGSRDEQFF. CDR3 in DNA: TGTGCCAGCAGCAGACTAGCGGGGTCAAGGGATGAGCAGTTCTTC.